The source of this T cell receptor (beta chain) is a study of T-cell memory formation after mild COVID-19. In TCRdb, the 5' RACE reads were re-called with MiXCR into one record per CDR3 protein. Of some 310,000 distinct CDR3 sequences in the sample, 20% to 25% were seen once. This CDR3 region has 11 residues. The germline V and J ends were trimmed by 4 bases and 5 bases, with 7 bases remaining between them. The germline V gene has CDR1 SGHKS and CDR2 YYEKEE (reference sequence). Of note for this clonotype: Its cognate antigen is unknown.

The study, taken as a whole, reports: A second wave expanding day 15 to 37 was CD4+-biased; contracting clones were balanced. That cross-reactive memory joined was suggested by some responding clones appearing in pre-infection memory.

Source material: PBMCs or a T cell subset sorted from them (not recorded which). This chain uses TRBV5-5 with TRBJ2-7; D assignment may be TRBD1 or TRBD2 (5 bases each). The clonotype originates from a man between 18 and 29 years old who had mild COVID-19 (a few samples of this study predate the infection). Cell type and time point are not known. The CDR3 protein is CASSRGDEQYV. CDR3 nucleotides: TGTGCCAGCAGCCGGGGCGACGAGCAGTACGTC.